This entry concerns a single TCR beta chain. From the 5' RACE reads, TCRdb called clonotypes with MiXCR, one entry per CDR3 protein. Here the sample spans roughly 770,000 distinct CDR3 sequences, over 15% being singletons. These data come from a study of identical twins. The sample was also reused in another study, on T cells expressing NK-cell markers.

This clonotype originated in a woman younger than 30 in good health. Sequenced input: PBMCs.

As DNA, the CDR3 is TGTGCCAGCAGCGTAGAGCCTAGCGGGACCTACGAGCAGTACTTC. This sequence encodes CASSVEPSGTYEQYF. The chain is built from TRBV9 and TRBJ2-7, with 9 bases identical to TRBD2. CDR1 SGDLS and CDR2 YYNGEE come from the germline V gene. J was trimmed by 2 bases and V by 0 bases; bases with no gene match: 3. The CDR3 runs 15 residues.